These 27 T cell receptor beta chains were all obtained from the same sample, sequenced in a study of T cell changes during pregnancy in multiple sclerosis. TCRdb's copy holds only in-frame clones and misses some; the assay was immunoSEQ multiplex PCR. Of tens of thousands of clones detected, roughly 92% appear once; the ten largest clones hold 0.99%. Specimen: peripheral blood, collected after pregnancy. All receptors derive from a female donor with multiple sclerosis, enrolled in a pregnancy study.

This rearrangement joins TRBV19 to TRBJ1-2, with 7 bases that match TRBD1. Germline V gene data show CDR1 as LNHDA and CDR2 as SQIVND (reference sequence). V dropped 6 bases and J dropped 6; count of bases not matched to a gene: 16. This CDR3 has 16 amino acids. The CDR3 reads CASRGDSDLRRDGYTF. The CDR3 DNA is TGTGCCAGTAGAGGGGACAGCGATTTACGGAGGGATGGCTACACCTTC.

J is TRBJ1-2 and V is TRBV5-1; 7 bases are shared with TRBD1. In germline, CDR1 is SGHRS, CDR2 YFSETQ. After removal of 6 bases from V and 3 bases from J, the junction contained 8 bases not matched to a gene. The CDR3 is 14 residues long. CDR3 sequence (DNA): TGCGCCAGCACCATACAGGGGCAGGACTATGGCTACACCTTC. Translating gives CASTIQGQDYGYTF.

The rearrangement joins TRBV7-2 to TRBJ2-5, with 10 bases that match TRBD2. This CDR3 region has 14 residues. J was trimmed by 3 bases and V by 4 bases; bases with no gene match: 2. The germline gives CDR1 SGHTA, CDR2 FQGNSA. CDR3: CASSSGLAEETQYF. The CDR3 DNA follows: TGTGCCAGCAGCTCCGGACTAGCGGAAGAGACCCAGTACTTC. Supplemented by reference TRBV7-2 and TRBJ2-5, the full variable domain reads GAGVSQSPSNKVTEKGKDVELRCDPISGHTALYWYRQSLGQGLEFLIYFQGNSAPDKSGLPSDRFSAERTGGSVSTLTIQRTQQEDSAVYLCASSSGLAEETQYFGPGTRLLVL.

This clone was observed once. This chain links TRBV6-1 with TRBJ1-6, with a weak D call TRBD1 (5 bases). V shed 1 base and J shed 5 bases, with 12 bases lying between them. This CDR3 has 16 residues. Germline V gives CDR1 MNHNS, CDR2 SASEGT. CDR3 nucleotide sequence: TGTGCCAGCAGTGAAGGGTGGGGGGGGAATAATTCACCCCTCCACTTT. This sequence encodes CASSEGWGGNNSPLHF.

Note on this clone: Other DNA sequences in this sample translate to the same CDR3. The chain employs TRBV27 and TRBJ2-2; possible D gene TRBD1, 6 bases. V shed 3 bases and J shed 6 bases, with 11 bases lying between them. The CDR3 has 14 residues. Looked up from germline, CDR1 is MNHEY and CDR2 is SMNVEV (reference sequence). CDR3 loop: CASSFTGLAGELFF. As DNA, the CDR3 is TGTGCCAGCAGTTTTACAGGGTTGGCCGGGGAGCTGTTTTTT.

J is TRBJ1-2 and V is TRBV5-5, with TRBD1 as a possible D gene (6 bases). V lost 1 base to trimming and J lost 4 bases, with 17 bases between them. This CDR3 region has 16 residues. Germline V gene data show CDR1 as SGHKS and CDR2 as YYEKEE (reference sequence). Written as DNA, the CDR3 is TGTGCCAGCAGCTTGCAGTCACGGATCAGGGGCTATGGCTACACCTTC. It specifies CASSLQSRIRGYGYTF. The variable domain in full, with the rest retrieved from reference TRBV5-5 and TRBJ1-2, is DAGVTQSPTHLIKTRGQQVTLRCSPISGHKSVSWYQQVLGQGPQFIFQYYEKEERGRGNFPDRFSARQFPNYSSELNVNALLLGDSALYLCASSLQSRIRGYGYTFGSGTRLTVV.

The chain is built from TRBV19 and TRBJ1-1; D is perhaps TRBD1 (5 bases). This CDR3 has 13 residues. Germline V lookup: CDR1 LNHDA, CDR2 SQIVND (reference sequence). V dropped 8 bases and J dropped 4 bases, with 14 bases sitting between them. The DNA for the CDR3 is TGTGCCAGTTCAATGGCGGGGCCCACTGAAGCTTTCTTT. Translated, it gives CASSMAGPTEAFF.

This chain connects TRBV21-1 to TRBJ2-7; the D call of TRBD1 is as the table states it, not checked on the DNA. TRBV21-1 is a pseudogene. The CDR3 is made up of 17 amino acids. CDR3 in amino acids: CASSKRQESRVLYEQYF. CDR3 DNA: TGTGCCAGCAGCAAAAGACAGGAATCTAGGGTCCTCTACGAGCAGTACTTC.

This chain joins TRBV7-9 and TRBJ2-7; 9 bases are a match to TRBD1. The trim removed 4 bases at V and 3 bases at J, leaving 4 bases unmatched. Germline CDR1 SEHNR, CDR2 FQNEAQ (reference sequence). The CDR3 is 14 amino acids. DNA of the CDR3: TGTGCCAGCAGCTCAGGGACAGGGCTCTACGAGCAGTACTTC. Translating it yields CASSSGTGLYEQYF.

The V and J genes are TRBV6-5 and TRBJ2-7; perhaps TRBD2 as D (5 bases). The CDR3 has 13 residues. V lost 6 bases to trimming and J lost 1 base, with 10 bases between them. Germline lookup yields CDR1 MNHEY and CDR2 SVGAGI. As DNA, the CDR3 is TGTGCCAGCAGCACTAGAAAATCCTACGAGCAGTACTTC. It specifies CASSTRKSYEQYF.

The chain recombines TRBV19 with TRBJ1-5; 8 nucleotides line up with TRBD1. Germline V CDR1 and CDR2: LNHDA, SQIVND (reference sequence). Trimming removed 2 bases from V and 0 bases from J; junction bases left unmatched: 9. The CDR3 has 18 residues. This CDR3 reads CASSILPTGAYSNQPQHF. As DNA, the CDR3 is TGTGCCAGTAGTATATTGCCGACAGGGGCTTATAGCAATCAGCCCCAGCATTTT.

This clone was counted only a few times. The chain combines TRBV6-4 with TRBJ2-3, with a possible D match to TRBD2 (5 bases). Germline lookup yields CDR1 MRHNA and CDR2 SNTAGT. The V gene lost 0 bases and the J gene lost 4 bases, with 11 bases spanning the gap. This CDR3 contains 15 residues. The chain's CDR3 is CASSDSVSGADTQYF. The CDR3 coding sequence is TGTGCCAGCAGTGACTCGGTTTCCGGGGCAGATACGCAGTATTTT.

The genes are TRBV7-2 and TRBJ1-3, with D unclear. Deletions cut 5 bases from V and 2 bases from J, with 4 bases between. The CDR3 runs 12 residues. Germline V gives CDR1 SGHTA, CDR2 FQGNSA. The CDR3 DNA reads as TGTGCCAGCAGCCTACCTGGAAACACCATATATTTT. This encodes CASSLPGNTIYF.

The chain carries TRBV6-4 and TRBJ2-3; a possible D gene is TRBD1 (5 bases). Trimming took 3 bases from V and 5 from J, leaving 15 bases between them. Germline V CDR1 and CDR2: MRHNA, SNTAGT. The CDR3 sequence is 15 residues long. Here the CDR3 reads CASSEHGASLDTQYF. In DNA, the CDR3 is TGTGCCAGCAGTGAACATGGGGCCTCCCTAGATACGCAGTATTTT.

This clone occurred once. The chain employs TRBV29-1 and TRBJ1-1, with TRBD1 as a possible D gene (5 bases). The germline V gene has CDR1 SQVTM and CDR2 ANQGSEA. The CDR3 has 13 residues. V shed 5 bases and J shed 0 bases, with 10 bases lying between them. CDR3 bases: TGCAGCGTTTGGGGCAATTTGAACACTGAAGCTTTCTTT. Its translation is CSVWGNLNTEAFF.

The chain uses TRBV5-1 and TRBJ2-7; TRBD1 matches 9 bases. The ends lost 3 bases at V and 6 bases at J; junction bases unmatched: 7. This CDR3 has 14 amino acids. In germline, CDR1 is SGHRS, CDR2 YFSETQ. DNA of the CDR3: TGCGCCAGCAGCTCCGCCGGGACAGGGAGCGAGCAGTACTTC. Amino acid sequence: CASSSAGTGSEQYF.

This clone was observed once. CDR3 protein: CASSLLGQADGYTF. As DNA, the CDR3 is TGTGCCAGCAGCTTACTTGGACAGGCTGACGGCTACACCTTC. The chain has TRBV7-2 and TRBJ1-2, with 7 bases that match TRBD1. Trimming removed 2 bases from V and 8 bases from J; junction bases left unmatched: 8. Germline V gene sequence: CDR1 SGHTA, CDR2 FQGNSA. The CDR3 length is 14 residues.

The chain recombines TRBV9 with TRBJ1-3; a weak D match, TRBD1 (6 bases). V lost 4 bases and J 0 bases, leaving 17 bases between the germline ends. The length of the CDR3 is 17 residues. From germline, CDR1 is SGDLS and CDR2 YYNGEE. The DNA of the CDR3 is TGTGCCAGCAGCTCCCGGGACAACCATCTCTCTGGAAACACCATATATTTT. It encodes CASSSRDNHLSGNTIYF.

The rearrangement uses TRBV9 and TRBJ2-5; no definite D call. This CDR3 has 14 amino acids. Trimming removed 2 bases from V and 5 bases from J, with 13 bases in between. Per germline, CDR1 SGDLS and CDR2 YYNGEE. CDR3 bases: TGTGCCAGCAGCGTCCACGGTGGGCCGGAGACCCAGTACTTC. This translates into CASSVHGGPETQYF.

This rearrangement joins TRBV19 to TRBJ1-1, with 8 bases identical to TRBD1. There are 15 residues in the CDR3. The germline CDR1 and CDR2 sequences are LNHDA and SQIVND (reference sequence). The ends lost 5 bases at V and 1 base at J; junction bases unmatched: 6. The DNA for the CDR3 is TGTGCCAGTAGTGTCCAGGGGGCCAGGAACACTGAAGCTTTCTTT. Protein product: CASSVQGARNTEAFF.

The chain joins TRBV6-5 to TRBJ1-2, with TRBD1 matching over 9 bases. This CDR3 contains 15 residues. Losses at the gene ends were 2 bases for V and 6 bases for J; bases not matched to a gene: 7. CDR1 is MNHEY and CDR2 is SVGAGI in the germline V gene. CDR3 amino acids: CASSYLTGGVDGYTF. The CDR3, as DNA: TGTGCCAGCAGTTACCTGACAGGGGGTGTTGATGGCTACACCTTC.

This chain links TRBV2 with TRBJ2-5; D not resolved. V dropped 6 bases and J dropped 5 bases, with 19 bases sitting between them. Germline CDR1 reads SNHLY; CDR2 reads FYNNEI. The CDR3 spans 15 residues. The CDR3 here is CASSHLHPNAETQYF. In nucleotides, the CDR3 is TGTGCCAGCAGCCATCTTCACCCTAACGCGGAGACCCAGTACTTC.

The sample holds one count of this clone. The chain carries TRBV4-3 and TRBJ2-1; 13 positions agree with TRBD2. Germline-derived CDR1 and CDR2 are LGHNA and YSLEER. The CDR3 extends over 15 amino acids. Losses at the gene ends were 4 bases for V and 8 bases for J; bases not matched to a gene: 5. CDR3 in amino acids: CASSRTSGGAHEQFF. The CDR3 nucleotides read TGCGCCAGCAGCCGTACTAGCGGGGGGGCCCATGAGCAGTTCTTC.

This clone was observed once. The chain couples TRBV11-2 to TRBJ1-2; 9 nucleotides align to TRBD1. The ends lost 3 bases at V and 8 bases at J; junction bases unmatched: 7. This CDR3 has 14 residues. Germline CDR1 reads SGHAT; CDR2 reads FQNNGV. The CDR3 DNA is TGTGCCAGCAGCTTTGTGGGGACAGGGAAAGGCTACACCTTC. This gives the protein CASSFVGTGKGYTF.

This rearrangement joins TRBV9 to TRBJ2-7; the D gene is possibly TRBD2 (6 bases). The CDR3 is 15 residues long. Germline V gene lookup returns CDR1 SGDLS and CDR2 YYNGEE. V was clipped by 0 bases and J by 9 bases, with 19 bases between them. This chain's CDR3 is CASSVGMGFEAGQYF. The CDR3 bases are TGTGCCAGCAGCGTAGGTATGGGTTTTGAAGCGGGGCAGTACTTC.

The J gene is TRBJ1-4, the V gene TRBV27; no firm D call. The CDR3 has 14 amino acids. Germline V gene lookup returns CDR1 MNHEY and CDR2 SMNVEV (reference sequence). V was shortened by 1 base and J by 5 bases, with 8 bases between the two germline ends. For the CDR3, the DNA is TGTGCCAGCAGTTTATGGGCCCGAAATGAAAAACTGTTTTTT. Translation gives CASSLWARNEKLFF.

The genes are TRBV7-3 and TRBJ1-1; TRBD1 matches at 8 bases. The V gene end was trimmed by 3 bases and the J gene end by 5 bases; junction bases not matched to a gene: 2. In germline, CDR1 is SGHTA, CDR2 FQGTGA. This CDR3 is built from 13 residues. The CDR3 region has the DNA TGTGCCAGCAGCTTGGACAGGGATACTGAAGCTTTCTTT. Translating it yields CASSLDRDTEAFF.